This entry is about one TCR beta chain. V trimming: 2 bases; J trimming: 5 bases; junction bases outside the gene matches: 14. The germline V gene encodes CDR1 MNHEY and CDR2 SVGEGT. The CDR3 totals 17 residues. This record comes from a study of blood T cell repertoires in COVID-19. Study overall: Some COVID-19 samples were acute and others convalescent; all came from the United States, Italy and Spain. Sample material is recorded as cDNA or gDNA derived from T cells, B-cell-depleted T cells, or PBMCs.

Original handling: Reference gene primer amplification yielded estimated nucleated cell counts. Profiled with immunoSEQ multiplex PCR; TCRdb holds only in-frame clones, not every one. The D gene and trimming were derived from the DNA, and the V and J assignments and clone size from that table. The top ten hold about 1.7% of the sample, which has about 300,000 clones, around nine tenths seen once. Seattle enrolled patients during active infection and tracked them longitudinally. This receptor was taken from a woman aged 30 to 39 with COVID-19, enrolled during active disease. Sample: peripheral blood. The V call is TRBV6-2 or TRBV6-3, the J call TRBJ2-5; 7 bases fit TRBD1. CDR3 region: CASSYGMGQIRGETQYF. The CDR3 nucleotides are TGTGCCAGCAGTTACGGGATGGGACAGATAAGAGGGGAGACCCAGTACTTC.